The sequence of this T cell receptor (beta chain) was determined in a study of control samples from healthy donors and cancer patients. About this clone: The junction does not match germline at one end; this may be a read error.

Assay used: immunoSEQ multiplex PCR; TCRdb lists only in-frame clones, some missing. Counted here are roughly 120,000 clones, 88% occurring once; the ten biggest clones make up roughly 3.3%. This clonotype originated in a man aged 35-49 years in good health. The sample was blood.

The CDR3 region is CASSHSPGYGYTF. The CDR3 region has the DNA TGTGCCAGCAGTCACTCCCCAGGCTATGGCTACACCTTC. The chain couples TRBV6-5 to TRBJ1-2; unclear D gene. The CDR3 extends over 13 amino acids. Per the germline V gene, CDR1 is MNHEY and CDR2 is SVGAGI.